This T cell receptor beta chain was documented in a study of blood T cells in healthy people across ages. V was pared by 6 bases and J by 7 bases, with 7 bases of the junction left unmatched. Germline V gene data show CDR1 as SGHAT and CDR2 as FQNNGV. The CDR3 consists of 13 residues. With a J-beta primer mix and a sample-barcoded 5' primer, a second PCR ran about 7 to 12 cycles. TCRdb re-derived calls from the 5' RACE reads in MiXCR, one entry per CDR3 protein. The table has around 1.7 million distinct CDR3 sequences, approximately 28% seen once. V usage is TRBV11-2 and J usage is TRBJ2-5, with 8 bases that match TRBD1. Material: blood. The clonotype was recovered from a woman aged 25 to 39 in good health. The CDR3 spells CASRAGGAGTQYF. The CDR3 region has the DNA TGTGCCAGCAGGGCAGGGGGCGCAGGGACCCAGTACTTC.